This is a list of T cell receptor beta chains from one sample in a study of human T cells and chemical hapten exposure. TCRdb analysed the RACE reads with MiXCR anew, one entry per CDR3 protein. The sample carries some 200,000 distinct CDR3 sequences, more than 25% recorded once. Material: whole blood, obtained in connection with sensitization to the hapten diphenylcyclopropenone (DPC). All receptors derive from a woman aged 25 to 39 with alopecia areata. Some clones in this sample may be carry-over from other donors' samples. Each CDR3 is given with its conserved first and last residue. D genes are given only for firm matches. Not every row has a clone size; where given, it reads once, few, many or a size class.

clone_size | d_call | j_call | v_call | cdr3_aa | cdr3_nt
- | - | TRBJ1-2 | TRBV5-1 | CASSGGQNYGYTF | TGCGCCAGCAGCGGCGGACAGAACTATGGCTACACCTTC
- | TRBD2 | TRBJ2-1 | TRBV7-2 | CASSLLSGNSYNEQFF | TGTGCCAGCAGCCTACTTAGCGGGAACTCCTACAATGAGCAGTTCTTC
- | TRBD1 | TRBJ2-1 | TRBV6-6 | CASRPGTGYYEQFF | TGTGCCAGCAGACCCGGGACAGGGTATTATGAGCAGTTCTTC
few | - | TRBJ2-7 | TRBV7-9 | CASRGPGSEQYF | TGTGCCAGCAGGGGTCCGGGAAGCGAGCAGTACTTC
few | - | TRBJ1-2 | TRBV7-2 | CASSFSSGGRGYTF | TGTGCCAGCAGCTTTTCATCTGGCGGGCGGGGCTACACCTTC
- | - | TRBJ1-1 | TRBV10-2 | CATIGGVTEAFF | TGCGCCACGATCGGAGGGGTCACTGAAGCTTTCTTT
- | - | TRBJ2-5 | TRBV20-1 | CSATLAGETQYF | TGCAGTGCGACGCTGGCAGGGGAGACCCAGTACTTC
- | TRBD2 | TRBJ2-1 | TRBV20-1 | CSARDMGESGSSYNEQFF | TGCAGTGCTAGAGATATGGGCGAGAGCGGGAGCTCCTACAATGAGCAGTTCTTC
few | - | TRBJ2-3 | TRBV20-1 | CSGSQTKAGGWTDTQYF | TGCAGTGGGTCTCAGACTAAGGCTGGCGGGTGGACAGATACGCAGTATTTT
few | TRBD1 | TRBJ1-6 | TRBV28 | CASSSPGQGAYSPLHF | TGTGCCAGCAGTTCCCCGGGACAGGGGGCTTATTCACCCCTCCACTTT
- | TRBD1 | TRBJ1-1 | TRBV29-1 | CSVRGQRDTEAFF | TGCAGCGTTCGGGGACAGAGGGACACTGAAGCTTTCTTT
- | - | TRBJ2-3 | TRBV11-2 | CASSSRADTQYF | TGTGCCAGCAGCTCCCGTGCCGATACGCAGTATTTT
few | - | TRBJ2-5 | TRBV20-1 | CSAFLGLQETQYF | TGCAGTGCTTTCCTGGGGCTACAAGAGACCCAGTACTTC
few | - | TRBJ2-7 | TRBV9 | CASSVRDNYEQYF | TGTGCCAGCAGCGTAAGGGACAACTACGAGCAGTACTTC
few | TRBD1 | TRBJ1-2 | TRBV5-1 | CASSPTGGRNYGYTF | TGCGCCAGCAGCCCGACAGGGGGCAGGAACTATGGCTACACCTTC
few | - | TRBJ1-5 | TRBV18 | CASSPLPDNQPQHF | TGTGCCAGCTCACCATTACCAGACAATCAGCCCCAGCATTTT
few | - | TRBJ1-1 | TRBV14 | CASSQEVHF | TGTGCCAGCAGCCAAGAGGTCCATTTT
- | - | TRBJ1-2 | TRBV18 | CASSPQDRQVGGYTF | TGTGCCAGCTCACCTCAGGATCGACAGGTTGGGGGCTACACCTTC
many | - | TRBJ1-2 | TRBV6-2/TRBV6-3 | CASTGRYHGYTF | TGTGCCAGCACGGGCCGGTACCATGGCTACACCTTC
- | - | TRBJ2-3 | TRBV28 | CATERSGSLRTQYF | TGTGCCACGGAACGGTCCGGGAGCTTGAGGACGCAGTATTTT
- | TRBD2 | TRBJ2-1 | TRBV2 | CASAPSGSANEQFF | TGTGCCAGCGCCCCTAGCGGGTCCGCCAATGAGCAGTTCTTC
few | TRBD2 | TRBJ2-3 | TRBV20-1 | CSARRASGGLADTQYF | TGCAGTGCTAGAAGGGCTAGCGGGGGTTTGGCAGATACGCAGTATTTT
- | - | TRBJ2-5 | TRBV12-3/TRBV12-4 | CASSFGTPAGETQYF | TGTGCCAGCAGTTTTGGGACTCCGGCGGGAGAGACCCAGTACTTC
- | - | TRBJ2-1 | TRBV7-3 | CASSPRGANEQFF | TGTGCCAGCAGCCCAAGGGGGGCTAATGAGCAGTTCTTC
few | - | TRBJ2-5 | TRBV29-1 | CSVPGIGAETQYF | TGCAGCGTCCCGGGGATAGGGGCGGAGACCCAGTACTTC
- | - | TRBJ1-3 | TRBV20-1 | CSARDAAGNTIYF | TGCAGTGCTAGAGACGCAGCTGGAAACACCATATATTTT
few | TRBD1 | TRBJ1-1 | TRBV11-2 | CASSPDRVLTFF | TGTGCCAGCAGCCCGGACAGGGTATTGACTTTCTTT
many | TRBD1 | TRBJ2-3 | TRBV12-3/TRBV12-4 | CASSSTMTGGTYF | TGTGCCAGCAGTTCTACGATGACAGGGGGAACGTATTTT
many | - | TRBJ1-2 | TRBV29-1 | CSASGDYYGYTF | TGCAGCGCCTCAGGAGACTACTATGGCTACACCTTC
- | - | TRBJ1-1 | TRBV11-2 | CASSWGRVNILEGEAFF | TGTGCCAGCAGCTGGGGACGGGTTAACATTCTAGAGGGTGAAGCTTTCTTT
- | TRBD1 | TRBJ2-7 | TRBV6-2/TRBV6-3 | CASSYGTGLFYEQYF | TGTGCCAGCAGTTACGGGACAGGCCTCTTCTACGAGCAGTACTTC
few | TRBD2 | TRBJ2-5 | TRBV28 | CASSTLGLGHQETQYF | TGTGCCAGCTCTACCCTGGGACTAGGACACCAAGAGACCCAGTACTTC
few | TRBD2 | TRBJ2-5 | TRBV20-1 | CSALAGVETQYF | TGCAGTGCACTAGCGGGAGTAGAGACCCAGTACTTC
- | - | TRBJ2-6 | TRBV4-2 | CASSQEGAPGANVLTF | TGTGCCAGCAGCCAAGAAGGGGCACCTGGGGCCAACGTCCTGACTTTC
- | - | TRBJ2-1 | TRBV7-9 | CATYGVSYNEQFF | TGTGCCACCTACGGGGTCTCCTACAATGAGCAGTTCTTC
few | - | TRBJ2-1 | TRBV28 | CASSLFGRGEFF | TGTGCCAGCAGTTTATTCGGGAGAGGGGAGTTCTTC
few | - | TRBJ2-1 | TRBV20-1 | CSGEDYNEQFF | TGCAGTGGAGAGGATTACAATGAGCAGTTCTTC
- | TRBD2 | TRBJ2-1 | TRBV11-1 | CASSTGLAVTGQFF | TGTGCCAGCAGCACGGGACTAGCGGTAACGGGGCAGTTCTTC
- | TRBD1 | TRBJ2-1 | TRBV15 | CATSRDRQGAGNEQFF | TGTGCCACCAGCAGAGACAGACAGGGGGCGGGGAATGAGCAGTTCTTC
many | - | TRBJ1-3 | TRBV5-1 | CASSLNAGEATIYF | TGCGCCAGCAGCTTGAATGCCGGGGAAGCGACCATATATTTT
- | TRBD1 | TRBJ2-7 | TRBV11-2 | CASRTAYPGQGRYEQYF | TGTGCCAGCAGGACAGCCTATCCGGGACAGGGTAGGTACGAGCAGTACTTC
- | TRBD2 | TRBJ2-2 | TRBV24-1 | CATRGTKTGELFF | TGTGCCACCAGGGGGACTAAGACCGGGGAGCTGTTTTTT
- | TRBD2 | TRBJ2-3 | TRBV7-2 | CASSPRGGSSTDTQYF | TGTGCCAGCAGCCCCCGCGGGGGTTCTAGCACAGATACGCAGTATTTT
- | - | TRBJ1-4 | TRBV5-1 | CASSLTPNEKLFF | TGCGCCAGCAGCTTGACTCCAAATGAAAAACTGTTTTTT
few | TRBD1 | TRBJ1-1 | TRBV7-9 | CASSRDRGSEAFF | TGTGCCAGCAGCCGGGACAGGGGATCTGAAGCTTTCTTT
- | TRBD2 | TRBJ2-3 | TRBV20-1 | CSAPGIAGADTQYF | TGCAGTGCTCCCGGGATAGCGGGGGCAGATACGCAGTATTTT
few | - | TRBJ2-7 | TRBV4-1 | CASSQARSGRSSYEQYF | TGCGCCAGCAGCCAAGCTCGGTCCGGCCGGAGCTCCTACGAGCAGTACTTC
- | - | TRBJ1-1 | TRBV5-1 | CASSSKEGGTEAFF | TGCGCCAGCAGCTCAAAGGAAGGGGGCACTGAAGCTTTCTTT
- | - | TRBJ1-3 | TRBV7-9 | CASSLVGGNTIYF | TGTGCCAGCAGCTTAGTTGGGGGAAACACCATATATTTT
many | - | TRBJ2-5 | TRBV9 | CASSVEAGPGETQYF | TGTGCCAGCAGCGTAGAGGCCGGGCCAGGGGAGACCCAGTACTTC
- | - | TRBJ1-3 | TRBV18 | CASSPVRGYSGNTIYF | TGTGCCAGCTCACCAGTTAGAGGGTACTCTGGAAACACCATATATTTT
once | TRBD1 | TRBJ1-1 | TRBV20-1 | CSARAGGTEAFF | TGCAGTGCTAGAGCAGGGGGGACTGAAGCTTTCTTT
- | TRBD2 | TRBJ2-2 | TRBV20-1 | CSAIDSGTPTGELFF | TGCAGTGCTATCGATAGCGGGACACCCACCGGGGAGCTGTTTTTT
- | - | TRBJ2-3 | TRBV12-3/TRBV12-4 | CASSLGIVAQYF | TGTGCCAGCAGTTTGGGGATAGTCGCGCAGTATTTT